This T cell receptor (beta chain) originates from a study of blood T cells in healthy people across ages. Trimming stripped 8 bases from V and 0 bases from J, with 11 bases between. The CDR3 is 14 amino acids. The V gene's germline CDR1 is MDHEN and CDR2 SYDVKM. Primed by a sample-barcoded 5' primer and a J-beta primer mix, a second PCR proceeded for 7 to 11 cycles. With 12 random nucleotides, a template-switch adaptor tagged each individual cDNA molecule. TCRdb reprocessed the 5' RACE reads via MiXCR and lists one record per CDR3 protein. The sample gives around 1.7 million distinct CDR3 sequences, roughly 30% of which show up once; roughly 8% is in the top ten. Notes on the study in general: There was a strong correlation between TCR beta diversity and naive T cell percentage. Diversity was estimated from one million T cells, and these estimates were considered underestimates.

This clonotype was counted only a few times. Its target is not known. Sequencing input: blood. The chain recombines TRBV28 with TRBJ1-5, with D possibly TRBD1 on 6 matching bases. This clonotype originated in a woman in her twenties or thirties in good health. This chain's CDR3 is CASADRYSNQPQHF. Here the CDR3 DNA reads TGTGCCAGCGCGGACAGATATAGCAATCAGCCCCAGCATTTT.